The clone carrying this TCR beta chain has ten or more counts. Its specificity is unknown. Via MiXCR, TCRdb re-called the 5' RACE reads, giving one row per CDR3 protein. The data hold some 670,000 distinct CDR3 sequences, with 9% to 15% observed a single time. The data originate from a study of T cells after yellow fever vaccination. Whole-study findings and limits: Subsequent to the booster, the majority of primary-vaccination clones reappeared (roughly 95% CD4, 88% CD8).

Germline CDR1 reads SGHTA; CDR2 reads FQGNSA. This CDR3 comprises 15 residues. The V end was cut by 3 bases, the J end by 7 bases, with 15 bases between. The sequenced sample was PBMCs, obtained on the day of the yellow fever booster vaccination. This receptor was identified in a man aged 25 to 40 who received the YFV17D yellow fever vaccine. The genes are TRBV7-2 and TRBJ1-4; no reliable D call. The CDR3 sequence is CASSFSPSAGEKLFF. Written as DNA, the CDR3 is TGTGCCAGCAGCTTCTCACCCTCCGCGGGTGAAAAACTGTTTTTT. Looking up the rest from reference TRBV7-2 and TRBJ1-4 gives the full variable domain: GAGVSQSPSNKVTEKGKDVELRCDPISGHTALYWYRQSLGQGLEFLIYFQGNSAPDKSGLPSDRFSAERTGGSVSTLTIQRTQQEDSAVYLCASSFSPSAGEKLFFGSGTQLSVL.